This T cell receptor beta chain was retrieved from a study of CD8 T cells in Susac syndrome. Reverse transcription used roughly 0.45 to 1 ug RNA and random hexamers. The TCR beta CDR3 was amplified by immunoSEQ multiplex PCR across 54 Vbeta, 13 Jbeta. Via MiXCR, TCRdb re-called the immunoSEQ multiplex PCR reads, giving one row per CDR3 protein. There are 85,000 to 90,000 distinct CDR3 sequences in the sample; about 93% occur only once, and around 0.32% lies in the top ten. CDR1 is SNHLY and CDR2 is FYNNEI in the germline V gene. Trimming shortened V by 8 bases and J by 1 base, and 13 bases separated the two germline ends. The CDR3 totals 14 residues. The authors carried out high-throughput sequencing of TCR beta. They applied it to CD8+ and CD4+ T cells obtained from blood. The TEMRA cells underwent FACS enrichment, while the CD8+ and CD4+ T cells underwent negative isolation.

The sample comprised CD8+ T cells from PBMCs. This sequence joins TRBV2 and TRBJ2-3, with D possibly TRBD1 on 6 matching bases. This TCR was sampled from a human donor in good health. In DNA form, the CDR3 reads TGTGCCAGCCCTGGGGGACACCGCACAGATACGCAGTATTTT. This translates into CASPGGHRTDTQYF.